This T cell receptor (beta chain) is drawn from a study of blood T cell repertoires in COVID-19. Across the whole study: Acute and convalescent COVID-19 samples came from the United States, Italy and Spain. Sample material is recorded as cDNA or gDNA derived from T cells, B-cell-depleted T cells, or PBMCs.

The CDR3 sequence is 15 residues long. CDR1 is GTSNPN and CDR2 is SVGIG in the germline V gene (reference sequence). V lost 1 base to trimming and J lost 3 bases; unmatched junction nucleotides: 4. Per the original data handling: The authors estimated nucleated cell counts from reference gene primer amplification. Here immunoSEQ multiplex PCR was the method, and the copy in TCRdb shows in-frame clones only, minus some. The V and J calls and clone size are taken from that table; D and trimming were inferred from the DNA. This sample has about 150,000 clones, with around nine tenths found just once. The source of this sequence is a woman in her seventies with acute or convalescent COVID-19. The chain links TRBV30 to TRBJ2-1; TRBD1 agrees at 9 bases. Sequenced input: peripheral blood. CDR3 coding DNA: TGTGCCTGGAGTGGCGGGACAGGGAACTACAATGAGCAGTTCTTC. Translation gives CAWSGGTGNYNEQFF.